This section outlines one TCR beta chain sequence together with its context. What it binds is unknown. The sample belongs to a study of blood T cells in healthy people across ages. The germline V gene encodes CDR1 DFQATT and CDR2 SNEGSKA (reference sequence). The CDR3 contains 15 residues. Findings and caveats of the study: Fewer expanded clones and more diversity marked long-lived versus aged donors. Samples with more naive T cells showed higher observed beta diversity.

Primed by a sample-barcoded 5' primer and a J-beta primer mix, a second PCR proceeded for roughly 6 to 12 cycles. Using its own MiXCR run on the 5' RACE reads, TCRdb lists one record per CDR3 protein. The table records 1.2 million to 1.5 million distinct CDR3 sequences, 42% of them present only once. J is TRBJ2-1 and V is TRBV20-1; possibly TRBD1 for D (6 bases). The J call may not be correct, given that the DNA end is closer to TRBJ2-7. The sequencing sample was made of blood. The sequence was collected from a woman between 18 and 29 years old in good health. This CDR3 reads CSAPGAGVTHNEQYF. In DNA form, the CDR3 reads TGCAGTGCTCCTGGTGCAGGGGTTACCCACAATGAGCAGTACTTC.